The TCR beta chain under discussion was sequenced for a study of shared clonotypes between healthy human individuals. The CDR3 spans 15 residues. Germline V lookup: CDR1 SNHLY, CDR2 FYNNEI. Trimming pared 6 bases from V and 5 bases from J, leaving 19 bases between. Naive CD8 cells comprised CD45RO-negative, CCR7-positively selected cells, excluding terminally differentiated effector memory CD45RA+ cells. Every one of the donors was a Caucasian adult that lived in Nashville, Tennessee. Study-wide results and caveats: In contrast to clonotypes shared by all four donors, non-shared clonotypes had lower generation probabilities. Naive subsets typically showed greater estimated richness than memory subsets.

Across several immunoSEQ plates, the genomic DNA of each subset was split evenly. The table came from immunoSEQ multiplex PCR; TCRdb's copy has only in-frame clones and leaves some out. This table has about 2.1 million clones, just over 90% appearing once. A word on this clone: Its target is not known.

The chain links TRBV2 to TRBJ2-5, with TRBD2 as a possible D gene (7 bases). The sequence was obtained from a man between 18 and 29 years old in good health. Some clones in this sample may be carry-over from other donors' samples. Sequenced: naive CD8+ T cells from PBMCs. The CDR3 DNA sequence: TGTGCCAGCAGCGGAGGGGGGGCAGCGTCGGAGACCCAGTACTTC. Its protein product is CASSGGGAASETQYF. The whole variable domain, remainder taken from reference TRBV2 and TRBJ2-5, is EPEVTQTPSHQVTQMGQEVILRCVPISNHLYFYWYRQILGQKVEFLVSFYNNEISEKSEIFDDQFSVERPDGSNFTLKIRSTKLEDSAMYFCASSGGGAASETQYFGPGTRLLVL.